This T cell receptor (beta chain) was sequenced in a study of beta chain features in type 1 diabetes. Looked up from germline, CDR1 is LNHDA and CDR2 is SQIVND (reference sequence). V was cut by 4 bases and J by 5 bases, with 17 bases left in between. The length of the CDR3 is 15 residues. Of the isolated RNA, all was reverse transcribed, and so the sequenced material was expressed TCRB transcripts. Produced via immunoSEQ multiplex PCR; TCRdb's table is partial and in-frame only. The sample records roughly 150,000 clones, approximately 8.1% being singletons. This clone has only a few counts. What it binds is not known. Study findings and constraints: Moderate but significant shortening of TCRB CDR3s was recorded in all four CD4+ subsets from Type 1 diabetes patients.

Input material: central memory CD4+ T cells from blood. The chain combines TRBV19 with TRBJ2-5, with a weak D call TRBD1 (7 bases). The clonotype comes from a young man with type 1 diabetes. The CDR3 DNA follows: TGTGCCAGTAGTACCCGATCAGGGGGGCTGGAGACCCAGTACTTC. Its protein product is CASSTRSGGLETQYF.